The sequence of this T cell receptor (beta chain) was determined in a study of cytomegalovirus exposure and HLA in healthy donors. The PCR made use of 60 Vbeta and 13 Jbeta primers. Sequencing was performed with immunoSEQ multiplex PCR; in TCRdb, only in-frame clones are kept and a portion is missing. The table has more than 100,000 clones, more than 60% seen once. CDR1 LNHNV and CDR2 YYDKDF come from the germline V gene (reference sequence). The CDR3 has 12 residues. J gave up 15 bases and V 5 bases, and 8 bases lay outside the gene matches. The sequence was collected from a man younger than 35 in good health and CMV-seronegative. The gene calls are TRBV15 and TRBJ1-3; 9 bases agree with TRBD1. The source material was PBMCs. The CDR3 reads CATSRLEDRGYF. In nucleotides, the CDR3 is TGTGCCACCAGCCGCCTTGAGGACAGGGGATATTTT.